The rows below give T cell receptor beta chains drawn from one sample of a study of OX40 agonist ivuxolimab in advanced cancers. The method was immunoSEQ multiplex PCR; TCRdb's version includes in-frame clones alone and lacks a portion of them. This table holds about 40,000 clones, more than 75% found once. The starting material was CD4+ or CD8+ T cells sorted from blood, obtained in a trial of the OX40 agonist ivuxolimab. These receptors all come from an adult with an advanced solid tumor such as melanoma, head and neck, liver or kidney cancer. Both conserved end residues are part of each CDR3. The order of the fields is J gene, clone size, D gene, V gene, CDR3 protein, CDR3 DNA. D genes are given only for firm matches. Expanded clones are given a class, and other clones once, few, many or no size at all.

TRBJ2-1 | NA | NA | TRBV28 | CASSLWRQSYNEQFF | TGTGCCAGCAGTTTATGGCGGCAGAGTTACAATGAGCAGTTCTTC
TRBJ2-1 | NA | NA | TRBV7-2 | CASSQEGVPGDEQFF | TGTGCCAGCAGCCAAGAGGGGGTCCCCGGGGATGAGCAGTTCTTC
TRBJ1-4 | NA | NA | TRBV6-1 | CASSEARKGFEKLFF | TGTGCCAGCAGTGAAGCGCGAAAGGGTTTTGAAAAACTGTTTTTT
TRBJ1-2 | NA | TRBD1 | TRBV10-3 | CAITQGVETTF | TGTGCCATCACCCAGGGGGTAGAGACGACCTTC
TRBJ1-2 | NA | TRBD1 | TRBV25-1 | CASSAPGGHYGYTF | TGTGCCAGCAGCGCACCAGGGGGCCACTATGGCTACACCTTC
TRBJ2-5 | NA | NA | TRBV19 | CASSRGNVGETQYF | TGTGCCAGTAGTAGAGGGAACGTTGGGGAGACCCAGTACTTC
TRBJ1-1 | NA | NA | TRBV7-9 | CASSLYNSWDTEAFF | TGTGCCAGCAGCCTTTATAACTCATGGGACACTGAAGCTTTCTTT
TRBJ1-1 | NA | NA | TRBV21-1 | CASSKLIKGAMNTEAFF | TGTGCCAGCAGCAAATTAATTAAGGGGGCCATGAACACTGAAGCTTTCTTT
TRBJ2-5 | medium-sized | TRBD2 | TRBV29-1 | CSVFGTPGLARETQYF | TGCAGCGTTTTTGGGACCCCGGGACTAGCGCGGGAGACCCAGTACTTC
TRBJ1-3 | once | NA | TRBV23-1 | CASSQSNRQLGNTIYF | TGCGCCAGCAGTCAATCTAACCGACAGTTAGGAAACACCATATATTTT
TRBJ2-1 | once | TRBD2 | TRBV18 | CASSPSLAGGTPGIYNEQFF | TGTGCCAGCTCACCATCACTAGCGGGAGGGACCCCGGGGATCTACAATGAGCAGTTCTTC
TRBJ2-1 | NA | NA | TRBV5-1 | CASSFRGTERVSYNEQFF | TGCGCCAGCAGCTTTAGGGGAACTGAGCGGGTCTCCTACAATGAGCAGTTCTTC
TRBJ2-7 | NA | NA | TRBV11-2 | CASSLGLYGTDISYEQYF | TGTGCCAGCAGCTTAGGCCTTTACGGGACGGATATATCCTACGAGCAGTACTTC
TRBJ1-5 | NA | NA | TRBV5-8 | CASSLRDSNQPQHF | TGTGCCAGCAGTTTACGGGATAGCAATCAGCCCCAGCATTTT
TRBJ1-2 | NA | NA | TRBV7-9 | CASSADSIYGYTF | TGTGCCAGCAGCGCAGACAGCATCTATGGCTACACCTTC
TRBJ1-1 | NA | NA | TRBV4-1 | CASSLGENTEAFF | TGCGCCAGCAGCCTTGGTGAGAACACTGAAGCTTTCTTT
TRBJ1-6 | once | NA | TRBV18 | CASSPIPKTNSPLHF | TGTGCCAGCTCACCCATTCCGAAGACCAATTCACCCCTCCACTTT
TRBJ2-1 | NA | NA | TRBV4-1 | CASSQAGNLLDEQFF | TGCGCCAGCAGCCAAGCGGGAAACCTTTTAGATGAGCAGTTCTTC
TRBJ1-3 | NA | NA | TRBV30 | CAWSEISPSSGNTIYF | TGTGCCTGGAGTGAGATTTCTCCTAGCTCTGGAAACACCATATATTTT
TRBJ2-1 | NA | NA | TRBV27 | CASSVNNEQFF | TGTGCCAGCAGTGTGAATAATGAGCAGTTCTTC
TRBJ1-5 | NA | NA | TRBV11-2 | CASSLVPDGNQPQHF | TGTGCCAGCAGCTTAGTTCCCGATGGCAATCAGCCCCAGCATTTT
TRBJ1-1 | NA | NA | TRBV28 | CASTFYRVDTEAFF | TGTGCCAGCACTTTCTACCGGGTGGACACTGAAGCTTTCTTT
TRBJ1-2 | once | NA | TRBV27 | CASSLAPWGAGGYTF | TGTGCCAGCAGCTTGGCCCCCTGGGGGGCTGGTGGCTACACCTTC
TRBJ2-3 | NA | NA | TRBV11-2 | CASSLGPTPADTQYF | TGTGCCAGCAGCTTGGGCCCAACCCCGGCAGATACGCAGTATTTT
TRBJ1-4 | NA | NA | TRBV11-2 | CASSLDWAGLDEKLFF | TGTGCCAGCAGCTTAGATTGGGCGGGGCTTGATGAAAAACTGTTTTTT
TRBJ1-2 | NA | TRBD1 | TRBV6-1 | CASSGTQGRHGYTF | TGTGCCAGCAGTGGAACACAGGGGAGACATGGCTACACCTTC
TRBJ2-5 | NA | NA | TRBV7-7 | CASSYRPGGTQYF | TGTGCTAGCAGCTACCGTCCGGGCGGGACCCAGTACTTC
TRBJ1-4 | NA | NA | TRBV19 | CASSTPGEGEKLFF | TGTGCCAGTAGTACCCCGGGGGAGGGGGAAAAACTGTTTTTT
TRBJ1-2 | NA | NA | TRBV4-1 | CASSQDALTDNYGYTF | TGCGCCAGCAGCCAGGACGCCTTGACGGACAACTATGGCTACACCTTC
TRBJ2-7 | NA | NA | TRBV29-1 | CSVRPGSESYEQYF | TGCAGCGTTAGGCCCGGGAGCGAGTCCTACGAGCAGTACTTC
TRBJ2-3 | NA | NA | TRBV6-5 | CASRGEDTQYF | TGTGCCAGCAGGGGGGAAGATACGCAGTATTTT
TRBJ1-1 | NA | TRBD1 | TRBV10-2 | CASRAGQHGMNTEAFF | TGCGCCAGCAGAGCGGGACAGCATGGGATGAACACTGAAGCTTTCTTT
TRBJ1-1 | NA | TRBD1 | TRBV4-2 | CASSPRFQGVATEAFF | TGTGCCAGCAGCCCCAGATTCCAGGGGGTTGCAACTGAAGCTTTCTTT
TRBJ2-3 | few | NA | TRBV29-1 | CSADDITSTDTQYF | TGCAGCGCCGACGACATAACTAGCACAGATACGCAGTATTTT
TRBJ1-5 | NA | TRBD1 | TRBV7-9 | CASSPPGQGRGQPQHF | TGTGCCAGCAGCCCGCCCGGACAGGGTAGGGGACAGCCCCAGCATTTT